This record concerns one T cell receptor (beta chain) sequence. The entry originates in a study of blood T cell repertoires in COVID-19. Study summary: Both acute and convalescent COVID-19 samples were obtained from the United States, Italy and Spain. From T cells, B-cell-depleted T cells, or PBMCs came the material, which was cDNA or gDNA.

The CDR3 is 13 amino acids. Germline loops: CDR1 MNHEY, CDR2 SVGAGI. Trimming removed 5 bases from V and 4 bases from J, with 11 bases in between. Methods used by the authors: Nucleated cell number was recorded as an estimate derived from reference gene primer amplification. Produced via immunoSEQ multiplex PCR; TCRdb's table is partial and in-frame only. The V and J calls and clone size were taken over from that table, and D and trimming were inferred from the DNA. In the table there are approximately 45,000 clones, about 83% of which are singletons. The chain uses TRBV6-5 and TRBJ1-2, with a weak D call TRBD1 (5 bases). The sample taken for sequencing was peripheral blood. The sequence came from an elderly woman with acute or convalescent COVID-19. The CDR3, as DNA: TGTGCCAGCAGTAGCGACAGCGTCTATGGCTACACCTTC. This sequence encodes CASSSDSVYGYTF.